One sample yielded the 2 T cell receptor beta chains listed below, sequenced in a study of vaccination and CD4 T cells after COVID-19. Sample treatment: roughly ten-day PBMC culture with coronavirus spike peptide pools or control peptides (ViraFEST assay). Antigens for these TCRs are unknown. With the Oncomine TCR Beta short-read assay, DNA from cultured CD4+ T cells was sequenced. MiXCR, applied by TCRdb to the PCR reads, yields one record per CDR3 protein. Of roughly 11,000 distinct CDR3 sequences in the sample, less than 80% are singletons; the top ten hold roughly 10%. The sequencing input was CD4+ T cells from blood, cultured in vitro. Source of these receptors: a human donor who had recovered from COVID-19.

The rearrangement joins TRBV24-1 to TRBJ2-2; D is possibly TRBD1 or TRBD2 (5 bases each). Germline CDR1 is KGHDR and CDR2 is SFDVKD. The CDR3 spans 14 residues. V lost 7 bases and J 2 bases, leaving 10 bases between the germline ends. The CDR3 region is CATRRDGNTGELFF. CDR3 nucleotides: TGTGCCACCAGACGGGACGGTAACACCGGGGAGCTGTTTTTT.

V usage is TRBV7-2 and J usage is TRBJ1-6, with 9 bases identical to TRBD1. Germline V gene data show CDR1 as SGHTA and CDR2 as FQGNSA. CDR3 length: 16 residues. J gave up 7 bases and V 1 base, and 5 bases lay outside the gene matches. The CDR3 DNA is TGTGCCAGCAGCTTAGAGGCCGGGACAGGGAATTCACCCCTCCACTTT. Translation: CASSLEAGTGNSPLHF.